A selection of T cell receptor beta chains follows, all from one sample in a study of PD-L1 blockade in urothelial cancer. The repertoire was sequenced with immunoSEQ multiplex PCR; TCRdb's copy has only in-frame clones and lacks some. The table lists about 74,000 clones, 90% of them singletons. The specimen comprised PBMCs, sampled around atezolizumab (anti-PD-L1) treatment. The receptors derive from a man between 65 and 85 years old with urothelial cancer. The CDR3 runs from the conserved cysteine through the conserved F or W. Fields, in order: CDR3 length, V gene, D gene, clone size, J gene, CDR3 protein, CDR3 DNA. The D gene is left open where the match is weak. Clone size is shown for a subset of rows, as once, few, many or a class of expanded clone.

12	TRBV29-1	.	.	TRBJ2-2	CSVDRATGELFF	TGCAGCGTTGACAGGGCGACCGGGGAGCTGTTTTTT
14	TRBV7-3	TRBD1	.	TRBJ2-3	CASSPGTGVDTQYF	TGTGCCAGCAGCCCCGGGACAGGGGTAGATACGCAGTATTTT
16	TRBV5-6	TRBD1	.	TRBJ1-1	CASSLEQGVGNTEAFF	TGTGCCAGCAGCTTGGAGCAGGGGGTGGGGAACACTGAAGCTTTCTTT
17	TRBV28	TRBD1	.	TRBJ1-5	CASSPSGTGGGNQPQHF	TGTGCCAGCAGTCCGTCCGGGACAGGGGGGGGCAATCAGCCCCAGCATTTT
14	TRBV7-2	.	.	TRBJ2-1	CASSLVGSYNEQFF	TGTGCCAGCAGCTTAGTAGGGAGCTACAATGAGCAGTTCTTC
16	TRBV5-1	.	few	TRBJ2-2	CASSLGPVGDTGELFF	TGCGCCAGCAGCTTGGGGCCCGTAGGGGACACCGGGGAGCTGTTTTTT
20	TRBV4-1	.	.	TRBJ1-2	CASSRLPGPGLGSGNYGYTF	TGCGCCAGCAGCCGTCTCCCTGGTCCGGGCCTCGGATCGGGGAATTATGGCTACACCTTC
16	TRBV5-1	TRBD1	.	TRBJ1-1	CASSTLGQGRATEAFF	TGCGCCAGCAGCACCTTGGGACAGGGGAGGGCGACTGAAGCTTTCTTT
14	TRBV18	.	.	TRBJ1-3	CASSSGTSGNTIYF	TGTGCCAGCTCATCTGGGACTTCTGGAAACACCATATATTTT
14	TRBV5-1	.	.	TRBJ2-5	CASSPGGAQETQYF	TGCGCCAGCAGCCCCGGCGGCGCCCAAGAGACCCAGTACTTC
13	TRBV5-1	.	.	TRBJ1-2	CASSLTPNYGYTF	TGCGCCAGCAGCTTGACACCTAACTATGGCTACACCTTC
13	TRBV7-9	.	.	TRBJ1-1	CASSSTRGAGAFF	TGTGCCAGCAGCTCAACCCGGGGGGCGGGAGCTTTCTTT
17	TRBV7-3	TRBD2	.	TRBJ2-1	CASSLIPGLAGGNEQFF	TGTGCCAGCAGCTTGATTCCGGGACTAGCGGGGGGTAATGAGCAGTTCTTC
15	TRBV9	TRBD1	few	TRBJ1-4	CASSVEGTGEEKLFF	TGTGCCAGCAGCGTAGAAGGGACAGGGGAAGAAAAACTGTTTTTT
17	TRBV28	.	.	TRBJ1-3	CASTLGWGLGNGNTIYF	TGTGCCAGCACCCTAGGGTGGGGGCTCGGAAATGGAAACACCATATATTTT
16	TRBV28	.	once	TRBJ2-1	CASSASVGVIYNEQFF	TGTGCCAGCAGTGCAAGCGTAGGAGTAATCTACAATGAGCAGTTCTTC
17	TRBV28	TRBD1	.	TRBJ1-5	CASSSGQGAVRNQPQHF	TGTGCCAGCAGTTCGGGACAGGGGGCCGTTCGCAATCAGCCCCAGCATTTT
14	TRBV25-1	.	.	TRBJ1-2	CASSNPGDYYGYTF	TGTGCCAGCAGTAACCCGGGGGACTACTATGGCTACACCTTC
15	TRBV9	.	.	TRBJ2-3	CASSVMSFRTDTQYF	TGTGCCAGCAGCGTAATGTCTTTTCGCACAGATACGCAGTATTTT
13	TRBV10-3	.	.	TRBJ1-4	CAARGVIGEKLFF	TGTGCCGCTCGGGGTGTAATCGGGGAAAAACTGTTTTTT
15	TRBV5-4	TRBD1	.	TRBJ1-1	CASSPGTGGNTEAFF	TGTGCCAGCAGCCCTGGGACAGGGGGGAACACTGAAGCTTTCTTT
15	TRBV6-1	TRBD2	.	TRBJ2-3	CASSGEGDFFDTQYF	TGTGCCAGCAGTGGGGAGGGCGATTTTTTCGATACGCAGTATTTT
15	TRBV27	.	.	TRBJ1-1	CASQGFKVPPTEAFF	TGTGCCTCCCAGGGATTTAAGGTTCCCCCCACTGAAGCTTTCTTT
15	TRBV6-1	TRBD1	.	TRBJ2-7	CASSSPGQGHGEQYF	TGTGCCAGCAGTTCTCCGGGACAGGGGCACGGCGAGCAGTACTTC
16	TRBV28	.	once	TRBJ2-7	CASGVFGALDSYEQYF	TGTGCCAGCGGGGTTTTTGGGGCGCTTGACTCCTACGAGCAGTACTTC
11	TRBV5-4	.	.	TRBJ2-7	CASSRDNEQYF	TGTGCCAGCAGCCGGGACAATGAGCAGTACTTC
12	TRBV6-1	.	.	TRBJ1-5	CASTRVNQPQHF	TGTGCCAGCACCCGAGTCAATCAGCCCCAGCATTTT
11	TRBV7-2	.	.	TRBJ2-5	CASSFGETQYF	TGTGCCAGCAGCTTCGGGGAGACCCAGTACTTC
16	TRBV5-4	TRBD1	.	TRBJ2-2	CASSRIDRGPTGELFF	TGTGCCAGCAGCCGGATTGACAGGGGGCCAACCGGGGAGCTGTTTTTT
15	TRBV5-1	.	.	TRBJ2-3	CASSLGQGITDTQYF	TGCGCCAGCAGCTTGGGGCAGGGGATAACAGATACGCAGTATTTT
16	TRBV27	TRBD1	.	TRBJ2-5	CASSFLPGTVKETQYF	TGTGCCAGCAGTTTCCTTCCCGGGACAGTCAAAGAGACCCAGTACTTC
16	TRBV5-1	TRBD2	.	TRBJ2-3	CASSLAAGVSTDTQYF	TGCGCCAGCAGCTTGGCAGCGGGAGTGAGCACAGATACGCAGTATTTT
16	TRBV5-1	.	few	TRBJ2-2	CASSLESGVATGELFF	TGCGCCAGCAGCTTGGAATCGGGAGTGGCCACCGGGGAGCTGTTTTTT
18	TRBV7-9	TRBD2	.	TRBJ2-4	CASSLDGGRALAKNIQYF	TGTGCCAGCAGCTTAGACGGCGGGAGGGCGTTAGCCAAAAACATTCAGTACTTC
15	TRBV5-1	TRBD2	.	TRBJ2-7	CASSSAPAGALEQYF	TGCGCCAGCAGCTCCGCCCCCGCGGGAGCTCTCGAGCAGTACTTC
16	TRBV28	.	.	TRBJ2-7	CASSSELATHRYEQYF	TGTGCCAGCAGTTCAGAACTTGCGACACATCGATACGAGCAGTACTTC
16	TRBV11-1	.	once	TRBJ1-1	CASSLGVTGFGTEAFF	TGTGCCAGCAGCTTAGGGGTTACAGGGTTCGGCACTGAAGCTTTCTTT
14	TRBV19	TRBD1	.	TRBJ1-2	CASSLGTVNYGYTF	TGTGCCAGTAGTTTGGGGACAGTTAACTATGGCTACACCTTC
14	TRBV5-1	.	.	TRBJ2-3	CASGVAEPTDTQYF	TGCGCCAGCGGGGTAGCGGAGCCCACAGATACGCAGTATTTT
13	TRBV7-2	.	.	TRBJ1-5	CASSFRRHQPQHF	TGTGCCAGCAGCTTCCGACGACACCAGCCCCAGCATTTT
15	TRBV5-1	.	.	TRBJ1-1	CASSFSQTRNTEAFF	TGCGCCAGCAGCTTTTCACAGACGAGAAACACTGAAGCTTTCTTT
18	TRBV19	TRBD1	.	TRBJ1-4	CASPTSGQGAVTNEKLFF	TGTGCCAGTCCGACCTCAGGACAGGGGGCTGTGACTAATGAAAAACTGTTTTTT
15	TRBV5-5	.	.	TRBJ2-2	CASSLDPGGTGELFF	TGTGCCAGCAGCTTGGATCCCGGTGGCACCGGGGAGCTGTTTTTT
15	TRBV12-2	.	.	TRBJ2-7	CASRLAEDSPYEQYF	TGTGCAAGTCGCTTAGCGGAGGACTCCCCCTACGAGCAGTACTTC
19	TRBV27	TRBD2	.	TRBJ2-7	CASARQRGATSGHPYEQYF	TGTGCCAGTGCACGGCAACGCGGGGCGACTAGCGGGCATCCCTACGAGCAGTACTTC